Listed below are T cell receptor beta chains from one sample, sequenced in a study of shared clonotypes between healthy human individuals. The repertoire was sequenced with immunoSEQ multiplex PCR; TCRdb's copy has only in-frame clones and lacks some. The data contain millions of clones, around nine tenths of them singletons. The sample taken for sequencing was naive CD4+ T cells sorted from blood. These receptors originate from a young man in good health. Both conserved end residues are part of each CDR3. A D gene is named only where the DNA matches it firmly. Clone size appears in some rows only: once, few, many, or a class for an expanded clone.

TRBJ2-1 TRBV6-5 TRBD2 . CASRFLSGNEQFF TGTGCCAGCAGATTCCTTAGCGGGAATGAGCAGTTCTTC
TRBJ2-7 TRBV7-9 TRBD1 . CASSRGQGVQYEQYF TGTGCCAGCAGCAGAGGACAGGGAGTTCAGTACGAGCAGTACTTC
TRBJ1-3 TRBV11-2 . . CASSGKPGNTIYF TGTGCCAGCAGCGGAAAACCTGGAAACACCATATATTTT
TRBJ1-5 TRBV5-6 TRBD1 . CASSFWDRNQPQHF TGTGCCAGCAGCTTTTGGGACAGAAATCAGCCCCAGCATTTT
TRBJ1-4 TRBV7-9 . . CASSLKRLGIHEKLFF TGTGCCAGCAGCTTAAAGAGGTTGGGTATTCATGAAAAACTGTTTTTT
TRBJ2-7 TRBV7-2 TRBD2 once CASSPSGTRNEQYF TGTGCCAGCAGCCCATCCGGGACTAGAAACGAGCAGTACTTC
TRBJ2-7 TRBV28 . few CASSLGDYEQYF TGTGCCAGCAGTTTGGGAGACTACGAGCAGTACTTC
TRBJ2-7 TRBV18 TRBD1 . CASSLGQEYSYEQYF TGTGCCAGCTCACTGGGACAGGAATACTCCTACGAGCAGTACTTC
TRBJ2-5 TRBV7-3 . . CASSLTPQETQYF TGTGCCAGCAGCTTAACGCCGCAAGAGACCCAGTACTTC
TRBJ2-2 TRBV19 TRBD1 . CASSIDGTGVGELFF TGTGCCAGTAGTATAGATGGGACAGGGGTCGGGGAGCTGTTTTTT
TRBJ2-7 TRBV6-4 TRBD2 . CASSPGGTSGTYEQYF TGTGCCAGCAGTCCGGGGGGGACTAGCGGGACCTACGAGCAGTACTTC
TRBJ2-5 TRBV20-1 . . CSAWQETQYF TGCAGTGCTTGGCAAGAGACCCAGTACTTC
TRBJ1-1 TRBV5-1 TRBD1 few CASSLVGQGKNTEAFF TGCGCCAGCAGCTTAGTTGGACAGGGGAAGAACACTGAAGCTTTCTTT
TRBJ1-1 TRBV19 . . CASSIGTGNTEAFF TGTGCCAGTAGTATTGGCACAGGGAACACTGAAGCTTTCTTT
TRBJ1-2 TRBV5-1 . . CASSLPQGYGYTF TGCGCCAGCAGCTTGCCGCAGGGTTATGGCTACACCTTC
TRBJ1-6 TRBV27 TRBD1 . CASSLGKNRTGSSYNSPLHF TGTGCCAGCAGTCTAGGAAAAAACCGGACAGGCAGCTCCTATAATTCACCCCTCCACTTT
TRBJ2-2 TRBV7-9 . . CANTVGLNTGELFF TGTGCCAACACGGTTGGGCTGAACACCGGGGAGCTGTTTTTT
TRBJ1-1 TRBV11-3 . . CASSPQDNTEAFF TGTGCCAGCAGCCCACAGGATAACACTGAAGCTTTCTTT
TRBJ1-1 TRBV4-1 . . CASSPGEGALNTEAFF TGCGCCAGCAGCCCTGGAGAAGGGGCGTTGAACACTGAAGCTTTCTTT
TRBJ1-6 TRBV18 TRBD1 . CASSRSSTGGVDSPLHF TGTGCCAGCTCACGGTCTTCGACAGGGGGCGTTGATTCACCCCTCCACTTT
TRBJ1-4 TRBV5-1 . few CASSLGWSPNEKLFF TGCGCCAGCAGCTTGGGTTGGAGTCCTAATGAAAAACTGTTTTTT
TRBJ1-2 TRBV28 . few CASSYREFTF TGTGCCAGCAGTTACAGGGAGTTCACCTTC
TRBJ2-7 TRBV19 TRBD1 once CASSIDRDYRGTYEQYF TGTGCCAGTAGTATAGATCGGGATTACAGGGGGACCTACGAGCAGTACTTC
TRBJ1-1 TRBV6-5 . . CASRPGGVRNTEAFF TGTGCCAGCAGGCCGGGGGGGGTAAGGAACACTGAAGCTTTCTTT
TRBJ2-2 TRBV5-1 . . CASSLVGSPGELFF TGCGCCAGCAGCTTGGTAGGAAGTCCCGGGGAGCTGTTTTTT
TRBJ1-1 TRBV29-1 . . CSVERRAVPNTEAFF TGCAGCGTTGAAAGGCGGGCAGTCCCGAACACTGAAGCTTTCTTT
TRBJ2-7 TRBV10-3 . . CAISESGSPTYEQYF TGTGCCATCAGTGAGTCTGGTAGCCCCACCTACGAGCAGTACTTC
TRBJ2-7 TRBV7-9 TRBD1 . CASSESFGTGTYEQYF TGTGCCAGCAGCGAATCTTTCGGGACAGGGACCTACGAGCAGTACTTC
TRBJ2-5 TRBV27 . . CASSQGSLGRETQYF TGTGCCAGCAGTCAAGGATCGTTGGGTAGAGAGACCCAGTACTTC
TRBJ1-1 TRBV5-4 TRBD1 . CASSLPQGASTEAFF TGTGCCAGCAGCCTACCACAGGGGGCGAGCACTGAAGCTTTCTTT
TRBJ2-6 TRBV6-1 TRBD1 . CASSGSGQRWANVLTF TGTGCCAGCAGTGGGTCGGGACAGCGCTGGGCCAACGTCCTGACTTTC
TRBJ1-5 TRBV28 . . CASSFPTSGNQPQHF TGTGCCAGCAGTTTCCCCACCTCGGGCAATCAGCCCCAGCATTTT
TRBJ1-5 TRBV6-6 . . CASSYSVWRGNQPQHF TGTGCCAGCAGTTACTCCGTGTGGCGGGGAAATCAGCCCCAGCATTTT
TRBJ2-5 TRBV15 . . CATSRGLSETQYF TGTGCCACCAGCAGAGGACTGTCAGAGACCCAGTACTTC
TRBJ2-5 TRBV7-2 TRBD2 . CASSLLGWTSVNQETQYF TGTGCCAGCAGCTTACTAGGGTGGACTAGCGTAAATCAAGAGACCCAGTACTTC
TRBJ2-7 TRBV10-3 . . CAISDFSYEQYF TGTGCCATCAGTGACTTCTCTTACGAGCAGTACTTC
TRBJ2-5 TRBV28 . few CASSLKETQYF TGTGCCAGCAGTTTAAAAGAGACCCAGTACTTC
TRBJ2-1 TRBV7-2 TRBD2 . CASSLVWLAGATEQFF TGTGCCAGCAGCTTAGTATGGCTAGCGGGAGCCACTGAGCAGTTCTTC
TRBJ1-5 TRBV10-3 . . CAISERDSNQPQHF TGTGCCATCAGTGAAAGGGATAGCAATCAGCCCCAGCATTTT
TRBJ1-4 TRBV30 . once CAWSVGRTSTNEKLFF TGTGCCTGGAGTGTAGGCAGAACCTCAACTAATGAAAAACTGTTTTTT
TRBJ1-5 TRBV18 TRBD1 . CASSGQGAGQPQHF TGTGCCAGCTCCGGACAGGGGGCTGGTCAGCCCCAGCATTTT